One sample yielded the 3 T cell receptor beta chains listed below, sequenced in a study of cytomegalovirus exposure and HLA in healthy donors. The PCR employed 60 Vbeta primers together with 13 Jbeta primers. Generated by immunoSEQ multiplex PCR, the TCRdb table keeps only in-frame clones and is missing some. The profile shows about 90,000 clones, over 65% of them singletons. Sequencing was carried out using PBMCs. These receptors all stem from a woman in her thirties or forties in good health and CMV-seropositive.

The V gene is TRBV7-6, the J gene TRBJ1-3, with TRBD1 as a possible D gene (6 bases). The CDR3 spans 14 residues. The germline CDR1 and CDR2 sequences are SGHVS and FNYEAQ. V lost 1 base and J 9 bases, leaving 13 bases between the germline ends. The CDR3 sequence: CASSLGQAAGTIYF. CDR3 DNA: TGTGCCAGCAGCTTAGGACAGGCGGCCGGCACCATATATTTT.

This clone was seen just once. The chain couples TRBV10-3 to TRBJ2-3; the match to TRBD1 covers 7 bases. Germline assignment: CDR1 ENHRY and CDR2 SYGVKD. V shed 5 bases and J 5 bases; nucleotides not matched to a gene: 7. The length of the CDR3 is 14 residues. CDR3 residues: CAISPGGEEDTQYF. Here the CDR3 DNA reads TGTGCCATCAGTCCAGGGGGTGAGGAAGATACGCAGTATTTT.

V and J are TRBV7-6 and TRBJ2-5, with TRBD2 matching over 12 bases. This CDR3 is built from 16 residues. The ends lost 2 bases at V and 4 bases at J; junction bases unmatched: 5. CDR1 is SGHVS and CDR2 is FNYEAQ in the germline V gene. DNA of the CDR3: TGTGCCAGCAGCTTAAGACTAGCGGGAGTGACAGAGACCCAGTACTTC. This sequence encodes CASSLRLAGVTETQYF.